Listed below are T cell receptor beta chains from one sample, sequenced in a study of radiotherapy plus CTLA-4 blockade in lung cancer. Method: immunoSEQ multiplex PCR; TCRdb's copy keeps in-frame clones and lacks some. Here the sample spans 40,000 to 50,000 clones, 80% to 85% being singletons. The source material was peripheral blood, sampled from a patient treated with radiotherapy plus ipilimumab. The receptors stem from a human donor with non-small cell lung cancer who had stable disease on radiotherapy plus ipilimumab. CDR3s include the opening cysteine and the closing phenylalanine or tryptophan. The D gene is left open where the match is weak. Rows give clone size only sometimes, using once, few, many, or a class for an expanded clone.

size: .
D: TRBD1
V: TRBV7-2
J: TRBJ2-1
DNA: TGTGCCAGCAGCTACCTTGGACAGGGTAGCAATGAGCAGTTCTTC
CDR3: CASSYLGQGSNEQFF

size: .
D: .
V: TRBV30
J: TRBJ1-4
DNA: TGTGCCTGGAGTCCCCTCGGGGTTAATGAAAAACTGTTTTTT
CDR3: CAWSPLGVNEKLFF

size: .
D: .
V: TRBV5-1
J: TRBJ2-5
DNA: TGCGCCAGCAGCTCAAACTCAGAGCGGAACCAAGAGACCCAGTACTTC
CDR3: CASSSNSERNQETQYF

size: .
D: .
V: TRBV10-3
J: TRBJ2-7
DNA: TGTGCCATCGGTCCGGCAGGGGCCAACTCCTACGAGCAGTACTTC
CDR3: CAIGPAGANSYEQYF

size: .
D: .
V: TRBV7-2
J: TRBJ2-7
DNA: TGTGCCAGCACTAAAACGGTGGACATTTCCTACGAGCAGTACTTC
CDR3: CASTKTVDISYEQYF

size: .
D: TRBD2
V: TRBV19
J: TRBJ2-5
DNA: TGTGCCAGTAGTAGACCCGGGGAGGGGCGGTTGAGAGAGACCCAGTACTTC
CDR3: CASSRPGEGRLRETQYF

size: .
D: .
V: TRBV19
J: TRBJ2-1
DNA: TGTGCCAGTAGTATATCAGGAAGTCAACCCAGGCGGGGTAGGAATGAGCAGTTCTTC
CDR3: CASSISGSQPRRGRNEQFF

size: .
D: TRBD2
V: TRBV28
J: TRBJ2-5
DNA: TGTGCCAGCAGTTTTCGGCTAGCGGGAGCAAAGACCCAGTACTTC
CDR3: CASSFRLAGAKTQYF

size: .
D: .
V: TRBV6-1
J: TRBJ1-5
DNA: TGTGCCAGCAGTGAAATGACGGGTCAGCCCCAGCATTTT
CDR3: CASSEMTGQPQHF

size: .
D: TRBD2
V: TRBV7-9
J: TRBJ2-1
DNA: TGTGCCAGCAGCTCGACTAGCGCCGGCTATGAGCAGTTCTTC
CDR3: CASSSTSAGYEQFF

size: .
D: .
V: TRBV19
J: TRBJ2-6
DNA: TGTGCCAGTAGTATCCCTAGCCCACCTGGGGCCAACGTCCTGACTTTC
CDR3: CASSIPSPPGANVLTF

size: .
D: .
V: TRBV27
J: TRBJ2-6
DNA: TGTGCCAGCAGTTTATCGGCCTACTATGGCTCTGGGGCCAACGTCCTGACTTTC
CDR3: CASSLSAYYGSGANVLTF

size: .
D: TRBD2
V: TRBV29-1
J: TRBJ2-3
DNA: TGCAGCGTCGTCTGGACTAGCGGAACAGATACGCAGTATTTT
CDR3: CSVVWTSGTDTQYF

size: .
D: .
V: TRBV27
J: TRBJ2-2
DNA: TGTGCCAGCTATCAGGGCGCCGGGGAGCTGTTTTTT
CDR3: CASYQGAGELFF

size: .
D: .
V: TRBV28
J: TRBJ2-2
DNA: TGTGCCAGCGTCTCCTATTTGGAGGGCAAGGAGCTGTTTTTT
CDR3: CASVSYLEGKELFF

size: .
D: TRBD2
V: TRBV5-1
J: TRBJ2-5
DNA: TGCGCCAGCAGCCCGGGGGGGCTAGCGGGAAAAGAGACCCAGTACTTC
CDR3: CASSPGGLAGKETQYF

size: .
D: TRBD1
V: TRBV29-1
J: TRBJ2-7
DNA: TGCAGCGTTGAAATAACAGGGGCATCCTACGAGCAGTACTTC
CDR3: CSVEITGASYEQYF

size: .
D: TRBD1
V: TRBV27
J: TRBJ1-1
DNA: TGTGCCAGCAGTTCTGGGACAGGGAGGGACACTGAAGCTTTCTTT
CDR3: CASSSGTGRDTEAFF

size: .
D: .
V: TRBV5-6
J: TRBJ1-2
DNA: TGTGCCAGCAGCTTGTACGGCTATGGCTACACCTTC
CDR3: CASSLYGYGYTF

size: .
D: .
V: TRBV4-3
J: TRBJ2-2
DNA: TGCGCCAGCAGCCAAGTTGCGGGGAACACCGGGGAGCTGTTTTTT
CDR3: CASSQVAGNTGELFF

size: few
D: TRBD1
V: TRBV9
J: TRBJ1-1
DNA: TGTGCCAGCAGCGTAGGGACAGGGGCCACTGAAGCTTTCTTT
CDR3: CASSVGTGATEAFF

size: .
D: TRBD2
V: TRBV9
J: TRBJ2-3
DNA: TGTGCCAGCAGCGCTGGACTAGAAATAGATACGCAGTATTTT
CDR3: CASSAGLEIDTQYF

size: .
D: .
V: TRBV6-4
J: TRBJ2-1
DNA: TGTGCCAGCAGTCCGGGACTGGACTTCAATGAGCAGTTCTTC
CDR3: CASSPGLDFNEQFF

size: .
D: TRBD2
V: TRBV19
J: TRBJ2-1
DNA: TGTGCCAGTAGTATCCCCACCAGACTAGCGGGGAACAATGAGCAGTTCTTC
CDR3: CASSIPTRLAGNNEQFF

size: .
D: TRBD1
V: TRBV7-9
J: TRBJ2-5
DNA: TGTGCCAGCAGCCGCGGGACAGGCCCACAAGAGACCCAGTACTTC
CDR3: CASSRGTGPQETQYF

size: .
D: TRBD1
V: TRBV28
J: TRBJ2-7
DNA: TGTGCCAGCAGTTTATCAGAGGGGGCTTACGAGCAGTACTTC
CDR3: CASSLSEGAYEQYF

size: .
D: .
V: TRBV5-4
J: TRBJ2-6
DNA: TGTGCCAGCAGCTGGGATTCCACGGGGGCTGGGGCCAACGTCCTGACTTTC
CDR3: CASSWDSTGAGANVLTF

size: .
D: TRBD2
V: TRBV7-2
J: TRBJ2-5
DNA: TGTGCCAGCAGCTCTAGCGGGAGCGGAGAGACCCAGTACTTC
CDR3: CASSSSGSGETQYF

size: .
D: .
V: TRBV9
J: TRBJ2-1
DNA: TGTGCCAGCAGCGTTCCCAGGGGCGGACAACCGGGGGCGGGAGTGGGAAATGAGCAGTTCTTC
CDR3: CASSVPRGGQPGAGVGNEQFF

size: .
D: .
V: TRBV4-3
J: TRBJ1-2
DNA: TGCGCCAGCAGCCAAGCCCCCGGGGAGTACTATGGCTACACCTTC
CDR3: CASSQAPGEYYGYTF

size: once
D: .
V: TRBV7-9
J: TRBJ1-2
DNA: TGTGCCAGCAGCTTACAGGGCGTTAACTATGGCTACACCTTC
CDR3: CASSLQGVNYGYTF

size: .
D: .
V: TRBV10-2
J: TRBJ2-7
DNA: TGCGCCAGCAGTGGGTTTGCTGGGAGTCGGGGCGAGCAGTACTTC
CDR3: CASSGFAGSRGEQYF

size: .
D: .
V: TRBV7-9
J: TRBJ2-3
DNA: TGTGCCAGCAGCTTAGTGGGAGTGGCAGATACGCAGTATTTT
CDR3: CASSLVGVADTQYF

size: .
D: .
V: TRBV2
J: TRBJ2-7
DNA: TGTGCCAGCAGTGAGAGGACTGCGAGTTCCTACGAGCAGTACTTC
CDR3: CASSERTASSYEQYF

size: once
D: TRBD2
V: TRBV2
J: TRBJ2-5
DNA: TGTGCCAGCAGTGAAAGTCTAGCGGGAGGGCCGGAGACCCAGTACTTC
CDR3: CASSESLAGGPETQYF

size: .
D: .
V: TRBV29-1
J: TRBJ2-7
DNA: TGCAGCGTCCTCGGGGACACCGGTGCCTACGAGCAGTACTTC
CDR3: CSVLGDTGAYEQYF

size: .
D: TRBD1
V: TRBV4-3
J: TRBJ1-1
DNA: TGCGCCAGCAGGGTACAGGGGAGGTCCACTGAAGCTTTCTTT
CDR3: CASRVQGRSTEAFF

size: .
D: .
V: TRBV9
J: TRBJ2-2
DNA: TGTGCCAGCAGGGACACCCGGCAGGGGAGCACCGGGGAGCTGTTTTTT
CDR3: CASRDTRQGSTGELFF

size: .
D: .
V: TRBV28
J: TRBJ1-4
DNA: TGTGCCAGCAATGTAGCTAATGAAAAACTGTTTTTT
CDR3: CASNVANEKLFF

size: .
D: TRBD2
V: TRBV7-9
J: TRBJ2-1
DNA: TGTGCCAGCAGCTCTCCGTTAGCGGGAGGGCCACGGAATGAGCAGTTCTTC
CDR3: CASSSPLAGGPRNEQFF

size: .
D: TRBD1
V: TRBV27
J: TRBJ2-7
DNA: TGTGCCAGCAGTCCGCCCGGGACAGGAGTGATCGAGCAGTACTTC
CDR3: CASSPPGTGVIEQYF

size: .
D: TRBD1
V: TRBV6-1
J: TRBJ1-1
DNA: TGTGCCAGCAGTGCCCGAGAGGACAGGGCGGCTTTCTTT
CDR3: CASSAREDRAAFF

size: .
D: TRBD1
V: TRBV7-3
J: TRBJ2-7
DNA: TGTGCCAGCAGCCCAGGGACAGGGTCGGGGTACGAGCAGTACTTC
CDR3: CASSPGTGSGYEQYF

size: .
D: TRBD2
V: TRBV9
J: TRBJ2-1
DNA: TGTGCCAGCAGCGCAGCCGGACTAGGGTACAATGAGCAGTTCTTC
CDR3: CASSAAGLGYNEQFF

size: .
D: TRBD2
V: TRBV18
J: TRBJ2-7
DNA: TGTGCCAGCTCATCCCAGCGACTAGCGGGTAGCTCCTACGAGCAGTACTTC
CDR3: CASSSQRLAGSSYEQYF

size: .
D: TRBD2
V: TRBV19
J: TRBJ2-1
DNA: TGTGCCAGTAGTAGCAGGAGACGGGGGGATGAGCAGTTCTTC
CDR3: CASSSRRRGDEQFF

size: .
D: TRBD2
V: TRBV29-1
J: TRBJ2-1
DNA: TGCAGCGTTCCCGGGACTAGCGGGAACTCCTACAATGAGCAGTTCTTC
CDR3: CSVPGTSGNSYNEQFF

size: .
D: TRBD2
V: TRBV10-1
J: TRBJ2-3
DNA: TGCGCCAGCAGTGGAAGCAGGGAGCCGATAGCGGGAGGGACACAAGATACGCAGTATTTT
CDR3: CASSGSREPIAGGTQDTQYF

size: few
D: TRBD2
V: TRBV7-3
J: TRBJ2-7
DNA: TGTGCCAGCAGCGTCGGACTAGCGGGACCGTACGAGCAGTACTTC
CDR3: CASSVGLAGPYEQYF